These T cell receptor beta chains were read from a single sample in a study of T cell changes during pregnancy in multiple sclerosis. The table came from immunoSEQ multiplex PCR; TCRdb's copy has only in-frame clones and leaves some out. The table has approximately 64,000 clones, about 90% seen once. The sample was peripheral blood, taken in the second trimester of pregnancy. The receptors originated from a female donor in good health, enrolled as a control in a pregnancy study. Both conserved end residues are part of each CDR3.

V	J	CDR3
TRBV5-1	TRBJ2-7	CASSLDRNYEQYF
TRBV7-6	TRBJ2-1	CASSLDPTGGLQFF
TRBV5-1	TRBJ2-5	CASSTGTGRETQYF
TRBV30	TRBJ1-6	CAWEIGGNSPLHF
TRBV9	TRBJ1-6	CASSVGGNSPLHF
TRBV5-1	TRBJ2-3	CASSPNGGDSDTQYF
TRBV19	TRBJ2-7	CASSISPGNYEQYF
TRBV4-1	TRBJ1-1	CASSQRTQNTEAFF
TRBV5-8	TRBJ1-1	CASSFKYMNTEAFF
TRBV7-6	TRBJ1-6	CASSPIMGGNSPLHF
TRBV30	TRBJ1-2	CAWTGGYEGMGYGYTF
TRBV28	TRBJ2-7	CASSPGEGGSSYEQYF
TRBV28	TRBJ2-5	CASSLGTSTQETQYF
TRBV5-5	TRBJ2-2	CASSPGGTGELFF
TRBV4-2	TRBJ2-7	CASSQSRESISYEQYF
TRBV27	TRBJ2-7	CASSLLAGPSYEQYF
TRBV9	TRBJ2-1	CASSPRDRNNEQFF
TRBV5-6	TRBJ1-5	CASSEKDRANQPQHF
TRBV19	TRBJ2-7	CASSISRTTYEQYF
TRBV15	TRBJ2-5	CATSRDVGLGETQYF
TRBV19	TRBJ1-2	CASSFQETYGYTF
TRBV7-2	TRBJ2-7	CASSPGPGGQYF
TRBV6-1	TRBJ2-1	CASSTNVAVHNEQFF
TRBV7-8	TRBJ2-5	CASTETSGTQYF
TRBV6-5	TRBJ2-1	CASSYPGFNEQFF
TRBV9	TRBJ2-3	CASSARGALTDTQYF
TRBV6-4	TRBJ1-1	CASRRTANTEAFF
TRBV6-5	TRBJ1-1	CASSYQGLGTEAFF
TRBV5-1	TRBJ2-1	CASSPRTGNTDNEQFF
TRBV6-1	TRBJ2-1	CASSFSGSGAQFF
TRBV6-1	TRBJ2-1	CASSVGGGYEQFF
TRBV9	TRBJ2-2	CASSSGTSRTGELFF
TRBV6-5	TRBJ1-1	CACWAGTLNTEAFF
TRBV2	TRBJ2-7	CASSDPDSARYEQYF
TRBV7-8	TRBJ2-2	CASSLSSGGVNTGELFF
TRBV28	TRBJ2-7	CASSYAGQGAEEQYF
TRBV11-3	TRBJ2-1	CASSLGTSGNNGQFF
TRBV5-1	TRBJ2-6	CASSPGQGAGANVLTF
TRBV6-1	TRBJ2-7	CASSETDSAYEQYF
TRBV28	TRBJ2-7	CASRTGEGYEQYF
TRBV7-9	TRBJ2-2	CASSYISNTGELFF
TRBV10-3	TRBJ2-3	CAISGTKIITDTQYF
TRBV10-3	TRBJ1-2	CAISEDQGETYGYTF
TRBV9	TRBJ1-3	CASSPPSSGNTIYF
TRBV7-3	TRBJ2-7	CASSSLRGLEQYF
TRBV2	TRBJ1-5	CASRAPGISNQPQHF
TRBV9	TRBJ1-5	CASSANPGHQPQHF
TRBV27	TRBJ2-1	CASGLAGNNEQFF
TRBV10-3	TRBJ2-5	CAILAGPGETQYF
TRBV18	TRBJ1-2	CASSRGGEDYGYTF
TRBV5-6	TRBJ2-6	CASSPYSSGANVLTF
TRBV19	TRBJ1-2	CASSSMGPPGGNYGYTF
TRBV10-2	TRBJ2-3	CASSEVTSGTDTQYF
TRBV18	TRBJ1-2	CASSPDHSYGYTF
TRBV2	TRBJ2-4	CASSAGQLAKNIQYF
TRBV29-1	TRBJ2-7	CSVAGTGVTEQYF
TRBV5-1	TRBJ1-1	CASSRQGATEAFF
TRBV27	TRBJ2-1	CASRGAEVSYNEQFF
TRBV5-5	TRBJ2-5	CASSSAGEVGETQYF
TRBV5-1	TRBJ1-1	CASTTGLRSFF